This T cell receptor (beta chain) emerged from a study of early T cells in non-severe SARS-CoV-2 infection. Individual cDNA molecules were tagged with unique molecular identifiers. Each CDR3 protein is one row after TCRdb ran MiXCR on the 5' RACE reads. The sample includes 60,000 or so distinct CDR3 sequences, about 8.9% seen only once; the top ten take roughly a sixth. Germline CDR1 SGHDT, CDR2 YYEEEE. This CDR3 comprises 13 residues. V lost 0 bases to trimming and J lost 6 bases, with 7 bases between them. The clonotype was recovered from an adult who was a healthcare worker with PCR-confirmed SARS-CoV-2 infection or an uninfected control (not recorded which). This rearrangement joins TRBV5-6 to TRBJ2-4; no clear D. Sequences were obtained from whole blood. CDR3 DNA: TGTGCCAGCAGCTTGGCCATGGGAAACATTCAGTACTTC. This translates into CASSLAMGNIQYF.